Below, 21 T cell receptor beta chains from the same sample are listed, as sequenced in a study of beta chain features in type 1 diabetes. No cognate antigen is known for these TCRs. Study-wide points: Type 1 diabetes patients showed a moderate but significant shortening of TCRB CDR3s in all four CD4+ subsets.

Since all of the isolated RNA was reverse transcribed, expressed TCRB transcripts were what got sequenced. Profiled with immunoSEQ multiplex PCR; TCRdb holds only in-frame clones, not every one. The repertoire holds 680,000 or so clones, with under 15% as singletons. The sequenced sample consisted of naive CD4+ T cells from blood. Receptor source: a man between 18 and 29 years old with type 1 diabetes.

This clone was seen more than once but under ten times. V usage is TRBV29-1 and J usage is TRBJ1-1, with D maybe TRBD1 (5 bases). The CDR3 has 13 amino acids. The ends were cut back, 6 bases at V and 5 bases at J, with 16 bases in the middle. CDR1 and CDR2 from the germline V gene are SQVTM and ANQGSEA. This CDR3 is CSVQTGEGTEAFF. The CDR3 region has the DNA TGCAGCGTCCAAACAGGAGAAGGAACTGAAGCTTTCTTT.

Concerning this clone: The sample carries other DNA sequences with the same CDR3. The V call is TRBV5-1, the J call TRBJ2-5; D is undetermined. Trimming took off 0 bases at V and 3 bases at J, with 6 bases between the two ends. The CDR3 is 13 amino acids. CDR1 SGHRS and CDR2 YFSETQ come from the germline V gene. CDR3: CASSLVVEETQYF. The CDR3 DNA sequence: TGCGCCAGCAGCTTGGTAGTCGAAGAGACCCAGTACTTC.

The sample holds a few counts of this clone. CDR3 nucleotides: TGTGCCAGCAGCTTTGCCTCTAGCCCTGGCTACACCTTC. Translated: CASSFASSPGYTF. The rearrangement uses TRBV5-6 and TRBJ1-2, with D hard to call. CDR3 length: 13 amino acids. V was shortened by 2 bases and J by 7 bases, with 12 bases between the two germline ends. Germline-derived CDR1 and CDR2 are SGHDT and YYEEEE.

The V call is TRBV30, the J call TRBJ1-2; D call uncertain. This CDR3 comprises 11 residues. V lost 4 bases and J 5 bases, leaving 8 bases between the germline ends. CDR1 and CDR2 (germline): GTSNPN, SVGIG (reference sequence). CDR3 in amino acids: CAWTDLYGYTF. DNA of the CDR3: TGTGCCTGGACGGACCTGTATGGCTACACCTTC.

The rearrangement links TRBV2 to TRBJ2-7; 7 nucleotides match TRBD2. The CDR3 length is 15 residues. From germline, CDR1 is SNHLY and CDR2 FYNNEI. V shed 7 bases, J shed 0 bases, and the junction held 9 bases outside the gene matches. The DNA of the CDR3 is TGTGCCAGCATCTTTAGCGGGCATAACTCCTACGAGCAGTACTTC. Translating gives CASIFSGHNSYEQYF.

The V and J genes are TRBV7-9 and TRBJ1-2; no definite D call. The germline V gene encodes CDR1 SEHNR and CDR2 FQNEAQ (reference sequence). With 1 base removed from V and 5 bases from J, the gap between germline ends came to 11 bases. The CDR3 extends over 14 amino acids. This CDR3 is CASSLVSEAYGYTF. The CDR3 nucleotides are TGTGCCAGCAGCTTAGTTTCCGAGGCGTATGGCTACACCTTC.

This chain joins TRBV5-4 and TRBJ2-7; TRBD1 agrees at 8 bases. The V gene end was trimmed by 5 bases and the J gene end by 0 bases; junction bases not matched to a gene: 7. CDR1 SGHNT and CDR2 YYREEE come from the germline V gene (reference sequence). This CDR3 has 15 residues. The CDR3 DNA reads TGTGCCAGCAGGGACGACAGGGGAAGCTCCTACGAGCAGTACTTC. Translation: CASRDDRGSSYEQYF.

This clone has just a few counts. The gene calls are TRBV7-9 and TRBJ1-5; D gene uncertain. CDR1 SEHNR and CDR2 FQNEAQ come from the germline V gene (reference sequence). V was cut by 5 bases and J by 5 bases, with 7 bases left in between. The CDR3 has 12 amino acids. The CDR3 DNA reads TGTGCCAGCAGCCACAGCGATCAGCCCCAGCATTTT. The encoded protein is CASSHSDQPQHF.

This clone was recorded a few times. This chain uses TRBV14 with TRBJ1-2; maybe TRBD1 (5 bases). The germline V gene has CDR1 SGHDN and CDR2 FVKESK. The CDR3 runs to 12 residues. Trimming left V 1 base short and J 10 bases short, with 10 bases between. The CDR3 DNA reads TGTGCCAGCAGCCAAGGGGGGGTGACCTACACCTTC. Its translation is CASSQGGVTYTF.

This clone has only a few counts. The chain couples TRBV9 to TRBJ1-5, with D unclear. The CDR3 is 14 residues long. Deletions cut 0 bases from V and 9 bases from J, with 13 bases between. Germline-derived CDR1 and CDR2 are SGDLS and YYNGEE. CDR3: CASSVGSDPPPQHF. The CDR3 DNA sequence: TGTGCCAGCAGCGTAGGATCCGACCCGCCGCCCCAGCATTTT. Full variable domain (missing parts from reference TRBV9 and TRBJ1-5): DSGVTQTPKHLITATGQRVTLRCSPRSGDLSVYWYQQSLDQGLQFLIQYYNGEERAKGNILERFSAQQFPDLHSELNLSSLELGDSALYFCASSVGSDPPPQHFGDGTRLSIL.

The V and J genes are TRBV2 and TRBJ1-5; D ambiguous. V shed 6 bases and J shed 7 bases, with 19 bases lying between them. The CDR3 has 15 residues. Germline-derived CDR1 and CDR2 are SNHLY and FYNNEI. CDR3 in DNA: TGTGCCAGCAGGAGCGGGGTAGTAGAGGTCCAGCCCCAGCATTTT. Translation gives CASRSGVVEVQPQHF.

V and J are TRBV15 and TRBJ1-3; D might be TRBD1 (5 bases). Trimming left V 0 bases short and J 3 bases short, with 12 bases between. The CDR3 has 16 amino acids. Germline-derived CDR1 and CDR2 are LNHNV and YYDKDF (reference sequence). The CDR3, as DNA: TGTGCCACCAGCAGAGAAATGGCAGGGATTGGAAACACCATATATTTT. It yields the protein CATSREMAGIGNTIYF. Drawing the rest from reference TRBV15 and TRBJ1-3, the complete variable domain is DAMVIQNPRYQVTQFGKPVTLSCSQTLNHNVMYWYQQKSSQAPKLLFHYYDKDFNNEADTPDNFQSRRPNTSFCFLDIRSPGLGDTAMYLCATSREMAGIGNTIYFGEGSWLTVV.

This chain joins TRBV4-1 and TRBJ2-5; tentatively, D is TRBD2 (7 bases). Germline-derived CDR1 and CDR2 are MGHRA and YSYEKL. The CDR3 totals 16 residues. V dropped 0 bases and J dropped 4 bases, with 15 bases sitting between them. Here the CDR3 DNA reads TGCGCCAGCAGCCAAGATCCGGGCGGGGGCCGAGAGACCCAGTACTTC. This gives the protein CASSQDPGGGRETQYF.

To note about this clone: Germline is not matched at one junction end, which may reflect a read error. The chain employs TRBV6-6 and TRBJ1-2; no clear D. The CDR3 has 13 amino acids. CDR1 and CDR2 from the germline V gene are MNHNY and SVGAGI (reference sequence). The CDR3 sequence: CASSYNNGLHAPF. As DNA, the CDR3 is TGTGCCAGCAGTTACAATAACGGGCTTCATGCGCCCTTC.

The V and J genes are TRBV30 and TRBJ1-1; D uncertain. With 1 base removed from V and 12 bases from J, the gap between germline ends came to 12 bases. The CDR3 contains 11 residues. Germline V gives CDR1 GTSNPN, CDR2 SVGIG (reference sequence). The CDR3 DNA sequence: TGTGCCTGGAGTGCCATCCCGACCCCTTTCTTT. Its translation is CAWSAIPTPFF.

This clone was seen only a few times. This rearrangement joins TRBV30 to TRBJ2-3, with TRBD2 identical over 7 bases. CDR3 size: 15 residues. V dropped 0 bases and J dropped 2; count of bases not matched to a gene: 5. In germline, CDR1 is GTSNPN, CDR2 SVGIG (reference sequence). CDR3 in amino acids: CAWSVKRDFTDTQYF. The CDR3 DNA follows: TGTGCCTGGAGTGTTAAGCGGGACTTCACAGATACGCAGTATTTT. The full variable domain, in which reference TRBV30 and TRBJ2-3 provide the parts outside the CDR3, is SQTIHQWPATLVQPVGSPLSLECTVEGTSNPNLYWYRQAAGRGLQLLFYSVGIGQISSEVPQNLSASRPQDRQFILSSKKLLLSDSGFYLCAWSVKRDFTDTQYFGPGTRLTVL.

The rearrangement links TRBV29-1 to TRBJ1-2; no reliable D call. V was cut by 3 bases and J by 8 bases, with 19 bases left in between. CDR3 length equals 14 residues. Germline V CDR1 and CDR2: SQVTM, ANQGSEA. Here the CDR3 reads CSVDWSARSGGYTF. CDR3 in DNA: TGCAGCGTTGACTGGTCAGCCAGGTCGGGGGGCTACACCTTC. The variable domain in full, completed from reference TRBV29-1 and TRBJ1-2, reads SAVISQKPSRDICQRGTSLTIQCQVDSQVTMMFWYRQQPGQSLTLIATANQGSEATYESGFVIDKFPISRPNLTFSTLTVSNMSPEDSSIYLCSVDWSARSGGYTFGSGTRLTVV.

The V gene is TRBV7-6, the J gene TRBJ1-2, with TRBD1 matching over 9 bases. V gave up 4 bases and J gave up 6 bases; unmatched junction bases: 6. From germline, CDR1 is SGHVS and CDR2 FNYEAQ. This CDR3 region has 14 residues. CDR3 amino acids: CASSSTGTGHGYTF. In DNA form, the CDR3 reads TGTGCCAGCAGCTCCACCGGGACAGGGCATGGCTACACCTTC.

V gene TRBV5-1 combines with J gene TRBJ1-2, with 8 bases lining up with TRBD1. Germline lookup yields CDR1 SGHRS and CDR2 YFSETQ. CDR3 length: 14 amino acids. After removal of 0 bases from V and 8 bases from J, the junction contained 6 bases not matched to a gene. The CDR3 is CASSLAGQGAGYTF. The CDR3 DNA follows: TGCGCCAGCAGCTTGGCCGGGCAGGGGGCCGGCTACACCTTC.

This chain joins TRBV30 and TRBJ1-2; the D gene is possibly TRBD1 (6 bases). The germline V and J ends were trimmed by 8 bases and 6 bases, with 13 bases remaining between them. Per germline, CDR1 GTSNPN and CDR2 SVGIG (reference sequence). This CDR3 is 11 amino acids long. CDR3 residues: CASPQGNGYTF. The CDR3 DNA follows: TGTGCCAGCCCACAGGGTAATGGCTACACCTTC.

Only a few counts were recorded for this clone. V is TRBV7-9 and J is TRBJ1-5; D is undetermined. Germline CDR1 is SEHNR and CDR2 is FQNEAQ (reference sequence). CDR3 size: 14 residues. Trimming stripped 5 bases from V and 4 bases from J, with 12 bases between. The CDR3 protein is CASSPRSSNQPQHF. The CDR3, as DNA: TGTGCCAGCAGCCCTCGATCCTCGAATCAGCCCCAGCATTTT.